This TCR beta chain was recovered during a study of tissue T cells after allogeneic stem cell transplantation. Repertoires were generated with immunoSEQ multiplex PCR, while TCRdb's copy carries only in-frame clones and drops some. This sample has 4,100 or so clones; about 76% occur once, and the top ten carry 9% to 10%. The TCR sequence derives from a woman aged 18 to 49 with breast cancer. The sample was left colon tissue, taken at autopsy.

CDR3 amino acids: CASSQVASSTYEQYF. CDR3 coding DNA: TGCGCCAGCAGCCAAGTCGCGTCTTCTACCTACGAGCAGTACTTC. The chain uses TRBV4-3 and TRBJ2-7; no definite D call. CDR3 size: 15 residues. V gave up 1 base and J gave up 2 bases, with 12 bases separating them. Germline-derived CDR1 and CDR2 are LGHNA and YSLEER.